This TCR beta chain was recovered during a study of blood T cell repertoires in COVID-19. On the study more broadly: T cells, B-cell-depleted T cells, or PBMCs supplied cDNA or gDNA.

Repertoires were generated with immunoSEQ multiplex PCR, while TCRdb's copy carries only in-frame clones and drops some. Among fewer than 250,000 clones listed, around 86% were seen once. CDR1 is MRHNA and CDR2 is SNTAGT in the germline V gene. Losses at the gene ends were 0 bases for V and 4 bases for J; bases not matched to a gene: 1. The CDR3 sequence is 14 residues long. V gene TRBV6-4 combines with J gene TRBJ2-3, with 7 bases identical to TRBD2. The specimen sequenced was PBMCs or T cells enriched from blood (not recorded which). This clonotype was sampled from a woman between 40 and 50 years old with acute COVID-19. CDR3 DNA: TGTGCCAGCAGTGACTCGAGCGGGGCAGATACGCAGTATTTT. Translation: CASSDSSGADTQYF.